This T cell receptor beta chain was documented in a study of long-term antiretroviral therapy in people with HIV. Study-level information: A decade or so separates the oldest specimens from the later 2015 immediate-ART recommendation. Study outcomes and limitations: Diversity rose after ART but stayed below transplant donor controls.

The CDR3 sequence is 16 residues long. V dropped 3 bases and J dropped 3 bases, with 18 bases sitting between them. CDR1 and CDR2 (germline): SGHDN, FVKESK. The immunoSEQ assay was v3.0, run at survey level. The data were produced by immunoSEQ multiplex PCR, yet TCRdb's version contains in-frame clones alone and is incomplete. Among about 33,000 clones listed, about 95% were seen once. Comments on this clone: Antigen unknown.

Treatment for all HIV-infected participants took place in the United States. Each sample contained roughly 0.95-10 million cryopreserved PBMC, thawed before DNA extraction. The TCR was taken from a man aged 25-45 years with HIV. The chain carries TRBV14 and TRBJ2-7; tentatively, D is TRBD2 (6 bases). The sequencing here drew on unsorted PBMCs, taken approximately 6.6 years after starting antiretroviral therapy. This CDR3 is CASSQIRGLANYEQYF. In nucleotides, the CDR3 is TGTGCCAGCAGCCAGATTCGGGGGTTGGCCAACTACGAGCAGTACTTC. Supplemented by reference TRBV14 and TRBJ2-7, the full variable domain reads EAGVTQFPSHSVIEKGQTVTLRCDPISGHDNLYWYRRVMGKEIKFLLHFVKESKQDESGMPNNRFLAERTGGTYSTLKVQPAELEDSGVYFCASSQIRGLANYEQYFGPGTRLTVT.